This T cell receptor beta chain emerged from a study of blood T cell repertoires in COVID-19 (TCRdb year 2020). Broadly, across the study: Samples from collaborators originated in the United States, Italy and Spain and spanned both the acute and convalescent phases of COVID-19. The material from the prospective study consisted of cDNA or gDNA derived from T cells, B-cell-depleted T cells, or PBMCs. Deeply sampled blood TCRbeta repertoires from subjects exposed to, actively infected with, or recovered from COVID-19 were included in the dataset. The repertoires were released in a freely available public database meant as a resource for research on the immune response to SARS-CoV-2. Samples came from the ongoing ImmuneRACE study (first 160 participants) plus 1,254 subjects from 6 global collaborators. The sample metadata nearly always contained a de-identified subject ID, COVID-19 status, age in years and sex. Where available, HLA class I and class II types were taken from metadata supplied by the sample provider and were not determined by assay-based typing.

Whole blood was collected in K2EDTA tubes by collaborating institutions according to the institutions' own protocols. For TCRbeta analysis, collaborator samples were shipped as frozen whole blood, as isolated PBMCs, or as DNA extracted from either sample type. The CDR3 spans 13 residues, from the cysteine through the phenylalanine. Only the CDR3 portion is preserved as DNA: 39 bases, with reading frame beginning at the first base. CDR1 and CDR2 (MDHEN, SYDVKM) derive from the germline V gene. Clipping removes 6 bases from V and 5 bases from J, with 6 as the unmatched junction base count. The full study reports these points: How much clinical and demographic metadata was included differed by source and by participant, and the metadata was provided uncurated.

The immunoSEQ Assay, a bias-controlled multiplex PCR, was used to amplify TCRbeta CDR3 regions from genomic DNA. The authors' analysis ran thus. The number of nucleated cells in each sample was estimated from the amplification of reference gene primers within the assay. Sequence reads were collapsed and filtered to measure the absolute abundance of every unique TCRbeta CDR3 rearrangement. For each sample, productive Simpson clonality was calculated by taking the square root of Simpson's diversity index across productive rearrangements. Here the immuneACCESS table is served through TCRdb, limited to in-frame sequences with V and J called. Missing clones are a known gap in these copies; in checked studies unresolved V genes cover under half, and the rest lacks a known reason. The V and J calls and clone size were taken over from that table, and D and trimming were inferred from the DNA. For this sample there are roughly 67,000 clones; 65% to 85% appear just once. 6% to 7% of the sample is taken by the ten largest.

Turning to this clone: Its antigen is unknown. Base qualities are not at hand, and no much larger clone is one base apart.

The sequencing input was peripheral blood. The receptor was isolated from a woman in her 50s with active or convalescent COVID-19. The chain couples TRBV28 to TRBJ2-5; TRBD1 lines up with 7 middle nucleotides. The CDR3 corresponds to CASSQTGMETQYF. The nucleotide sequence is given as TGTGCCAGCAGCCAGACAGGGATGGAGACCCAGTACTTC.